The 18 T cell receptor beta chains presented below share a single source sample, sequenced in a study of neurological immune-mediated disorders. TCRdb reanalysed the 5' RACE reads using MiXCR and keeps one entry per CDR3 protein. The profile shows about 36,000 distinct CDR3 sequences, 10% of them singletons. Source material: PBMCs. The receptors were gathered from a woman in her twenties or thirties with HTLV-1-associated myelopathy (HAM/TSP).

At least ten counts were recorded for this clonotype. This rearrangement joins TRBV6-5 to TRBJ1-2, with D perhaps TRBD1 (5 bases). This CDR3 comprises 14 residues. The germline V gene has CDR1 MNHEY and CDR2 SVGAGI. V gave up 5 bases and J gave up 4 bases, with 14 bases separating them. This chain's CDR3 is CASSPSGNGYGYTF. In DNA, the CDR3 is TGTGCCAGCAGTCCCTCAGGGAATGGCTATGGCTACACCTTC.

This clonotype was counted at least ten times. This chain links TRBV5-1 with TRBJ1-1, with TRBD1 matching over 10 bases. The V segment lost 3 bases and the J segment 1 base; nucleotides outside the gene matches: 9. CDR3 length: 17 residues. The germline gives CDR1 SGHRS, CDR2 YFSETQ. The CDR3 region has the DNA TGCGCCAGCAGCTACGGACAGGGGGATTTACGGAACACTGAAGCTTTCTTT. It specifies CASSYGQGDLRNTEAFF.

This clonotype was seen repeatedly, ten times or more. The chain uses TRBV6-6 and TRBJ1-1, with TRBD1 identical over 9 bases. The CDR3 spans 14 residues. V gave up 10 bases and J gave up 4 bases; unmatched junction bases: 10. Germline-derived CDR1 and CDR2 are MNHNY and SVGAGI (reference sequence). The CDR3 region is CAITGQGKTTEAFF. DNA of the CDR3: TGTGCCATAACGGGACAGGGTAAGACCACTGAAGCTTTCTTT.

There are many counts of this clonotype. J is TRBJ1-1 and V is TRBV5-1; D is unresolved. CDR3 length equals 15 residues. V was clipped by 0 bases and J by 1 base, with 10 bases between them. CDR1 and CDR2 (germline): SGHRS, YFSETQ. The CDR3 is CASSLDLQRNTEAFF. The DNA of the CDR3 is TGCGCCAGCAGCTTGGATCTCCAGAGGAACACTGAAGCTTTCTTT.

This clonotype was recorded many times. V and J are TRBV5-1 and TRBJ1-2; D possibly corresponds to TRBD1 (5 bases). This CDR3 has 13 residues. Germline V gene data show CDR1 as SGHRS and CDR2 as YFSETQ. The ends were cut back, 0 bases at V and 8 bases at J, with 11 bases in the middle. CDR3 nucleotides: TGCGCCAGCAGCTTGGAGGGGAGCCGGGGCTACACCTTC. Its protein product is CASSLEGSRGYTF.

This clonotype was counted ten times or more. The chain links TRBV3-1 to TRBJ1-4, with 7 bases identical to TRBD1. Germline CDR1 is LGHDT and CDR2 is YNNKEL (reference sequence). V shed 4 bases, J shed 0 bases, and the junction held 8 bases outside the gene matches. The CDR3 loop spans 17 amino acids. The CDR3 here is CASSPYRGAATNEKLFF. CDR3 sequence (DNA): TGTGCCAGCAGCCCTTACAGGGGAGCCGCAACTAATGAAAAACTGTTTTTT.

This clonotype showed up many times. The V call is TRBV20-1, the J call TRBJ1-5, with D perhaps TRBD1 (6 bases). CDR1 is DFQATT and CDR2 is SNEGSKA in the germline V gene (reference sequence). CDR3 length: 17 residues. The ends were cut back, 2 bases at V and 5 bases at J, with 22 bases in the middle. The CDR3 protein is CSARPPTITGWDQPQHF. CDR3 DNA: TGCAGTGCTAGACCACCCACCATTACAGGGTGGGATCAGCCCCAGCATTTT.

This clonotype was observed many times. Here the CDR3 DNA reads TGTGCCAGCAGCGTACTCGACCACTATGGCTACACCTTC. It codes for CASSVLDHYGYTF. V gene TRBV9 combines with J gene TRBJ1-2; D gene uncertain. The CDR3 loop spans 13 amino acids. In germline, CDR1 is SGDLS, CDR2 YYNGEE. The ends were cut back, 1 base at V and 3 bases at J, with 7 bases in the middle.

The J gene is TRBJ2-3, the V gene TRBV5-5; D is undetermined. CDR1 SGHKS and CDR2 YYEKEE come from the germline V gene (reference sequence). The CDR3 extends over 16 amino acids. V was trimmed by 5 bases and J by 2 bases, leaving 18 bases between them. CDR3 nucleotide sequence: TGTGCCAGCAGACACATGCAATTTCGGGTCACAGATACGCAGTATTTT. Protein sequence: CASRHMQFRVTDTQYF.

Ten or more counts support this clonotype. The chain combines TRBV3-1 with TRBJ2-7; 8 bases fit TRBD2. J lost 4 bases, V lost 1 base, and 3 bases had no gene match. Germline CDR1 reads LGHDT; CDR2 reads YNNKEL (reference sequence). The CDR3 has 14 residues. CDR3: CASSQGSGGYEQYF. CDR3 nucleotides: TGTGCCAGCAGCCAAGGCAGCGGGGGATACGAGCAGTACTTC.

This clonotype was picked up many times. The chain recombines TRBV11-2 with TRBJ2-3; D remains unclear. CDR3 length equals 15 residues. Looked up from germline, CDR1 is SGHAT and CDR2 is FQNNGV. V gave up 4 bases and J gave up 4 bases, with 15 bases separating them. CDR3: CASSSPYGEADTQYF. The CDR3 DNA is TGTGCCAGCAGCTCGCCATACGGTGAGGCAGATACGCAGTATTTT.

This clonotype was found many times. The chain links TRBV20-1 to TRBJ1-1; D gene ambiguous. CDR3 size: 14 residues. V shed 1 base and J shed 1 base, with 10 bases lying between them. The V gene's germline CDR1 is DFQATT and CDR2 SNEGSKA (reference sequence). The CDR3 is CSARVPGWNTEAFF. The CDR3 nucleotides are TGCAGTGCTAGAGTTCCAGGTTGGAACACTGAAGCTTTCTTT.

This clonotype was counted many times. The rearrangement uses TRBV20-1 and TRBJ2-1; D gene uncertain. Trimming took off 2 bases at V and 6 bases at J, with 8 bases between the two ends. This CDR3 comprises 12 residues. From germline, CDR1 is DFQATT and CDR2 SNEGSKA (reference sequence). In DNA, the CDR3 is TGCAGTGCTAGACCGTCTTTCAATGAGCAGTTCTTC. Translating it yields CSARPSFNEQFF.

The genes are TRBV20-1 and TRBJ1-2; no definite D call. CDR1 is DFQATT, CDR2 SNEGSKA, per germline (reference sequence). This CDR3 contains 14 residues. Trimming pared 0 bases from V and 1 base from J, leaving 9 bases between. This CDR3 is CSARDRPVNYGYTF. The CDR3 DNA is TGCAGTGCTAGAGATCGTCCGGTTAACTATGGCTACACCTTC.

The sample holds many counts of this clonotype. CDR3 DNA: TGTGCCAGCGCGGGGGCCTCCTACGAGCAGTACTTC. Translated: CASAGASYEQYF. The chain couples TRBV12-3 or TRBV12-4 to TRBJ2-7; tentative D call: TRBD2 (7 bases). CDR3 size: 12 residues. V was pared by 8 bases and J by 0 bases, with 8 bases between.

Many counts were recorded for this clonotype. This rearrangement joins TRBV20-1 to TRBJ2-3; D possibly matches TRBD1 or TRBD2 (5 bases each). This CDR3 is 16 amino acids long. The V gene's germline CDR1 is DFQATT and CDR2 SNEGSKA (reference sequence). Trimming took off 5 bases at V and 8 bases at J, with 26 bases between the two ends. This CDR3 reads CSAGKQPRDPGSTQYF. The DNA for the CDR3 is TGCAGTGCTGGCAAACAACCCCGGGACCCAGGGAGTACGCAGTATTTT.

In its sample, this clonotype was seen many times. This sequence joins TRBV20-1 and TRBJ2-3, with 8 nucleotides matching TRBD2. The CDR3 spans 15 residues. Germline V gene data show CDR1 as DFQATT and CDR2 as SNEGSKA (reference sequence). J gave up 2 bases and V 6 bases, and 10 bases lay outside the gene matches. The CDR3 DNA follows: TGCAGTGCACAGAGGTGGCGGGGGGCCACAGATACGCAGTATTTT. Amino acids: CSAQRWRGATDTQYF.

This clonotype was recorded at least ten times. The rearrangement joins TRBV20-1 to TRBJ1-5; no firm D call. Germline loops: CDR1 DFQATT, CDR2 SNEGSKA (reference sequence). The CDR3 loop spans 15 amino acids. Between the trimmed V and J ends, which lost 3 bases and 3 bases, there was a span of 15 bases. The CDR3 DNA reads TGCAGTGCTAGTATTGTGGGATTAGACAATCAGCCCCAGCATTTT. It codes for CSASIVGLDNQPQHF.